This T cell receptor (beta chain) was recovered during a study of blood T cell repertoires in COVID-19 (dated by TCRdb to about 2020). For the study in its entirety: Collaborator samples came from the United States, Italy and Spain and covered acute and convalescent phases of COVID-19. The material from the prospective study consisted of cDNA or gDNA derived from T cells, B-cell-depleted T cells, or PBMCs. The dataset comprised deeply sampled blood TCRbeta repertoires from subjects exposed to, actively infected with, or recovered from COVID-19. A freely available public database, intended as a resource for researchers studying the immune response to SARS-CoV-2, is where the repertoires were released. The samples were drawn from two sources: the first 160 participants of the ongoing ImmuneRACE study, and over 950 subjects contributed by 6 global collaborators. A de-identified subject ID, COVID-19 status, age in years and sex were almost always included in the sample metadata. Where HLA class I and class II types were available, the types were taken from metadata supplied by the sample provider, not from assay-based typing. The study at large found these results: The amount of clinical and demographic metadata varied by source and participant and was provided uncurated.

The cysteine opens and the phenylalanine closes a CDR3 of 16 amino acids. Of all the DNA, just the CDR3 is kept, 48 bases in frame from base 1. CDR1 and CDR2 are drawn from the germline V gene: SGDLS, YYNGEE. Germline trimming: 3 bases from V, 3 bases from J; junction bases outside gene matches: 5. TCRbeta CDR3 regions were amplified from genomic DNA using the immunoSEQ Assay, a bias-controlled multiplex PCR. As for how the authors treated the data: The number of nucleated cells in each sample was estimated from the amplification of reference gene primers within the assay. To quantify the absolute abundance of each unique TCRbeta CDR3 rearrangement, sequence reads were collapsed and filtered. Productive Simpson clonality was computed per sample as the square root of Simpson's diversity index over productive rearrangements. TCRdb carries this immuneACCESS record with in-frame sequences only. Its versions omit some clonotypes, under half of them owing to an unresolved V gene in the studies checked, with the rest unexplained. V and J calls plus clone size are reproduced from that table; the DNA served to infer D and trimming. This sample has 35,000 to 55,000 clones in its table, and more than 70% of those were observed once. The top ten clonotypes cover roughly 13% of the sample.

Concerning this clone itself: This receptor's antigen is unknown. No qualities accompany the bases; no much larger clone lies one base away.

The collaborating institutions used their own protocols to collect whole blood in K2EDTA tubes. Collaborator samples were shipped for TCRbeta analysis as frozen whole blood, isolated PBMCs, or DNA extracted from either sample type. The V gene is TRBV9 and the J gene is TRBJ2-1; TRBD2 fits 11 bases in the junction. This clonotype was obtained from a human donor in a cohort sampled during active COVID-19. The specimen was peripheral blood. CDR3 reads: CASSARTSGHYNEQFF. The bases are TGTGCCAGCAGCGCCCGGACTAGCGGGCACTACAATGAGCAGTTCTTC.